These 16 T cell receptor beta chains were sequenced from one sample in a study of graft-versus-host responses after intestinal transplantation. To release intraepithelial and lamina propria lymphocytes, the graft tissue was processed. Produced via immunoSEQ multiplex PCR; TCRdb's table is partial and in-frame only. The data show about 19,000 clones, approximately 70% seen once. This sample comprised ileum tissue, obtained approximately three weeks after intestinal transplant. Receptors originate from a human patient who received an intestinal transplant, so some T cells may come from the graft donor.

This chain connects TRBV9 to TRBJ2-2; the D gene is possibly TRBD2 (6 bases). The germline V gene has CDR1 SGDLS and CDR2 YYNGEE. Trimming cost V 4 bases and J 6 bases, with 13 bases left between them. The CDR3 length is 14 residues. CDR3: CASSPYLASGELFF. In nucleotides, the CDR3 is TGTGCCAGCAGCCCCTATCTAGCGTCCGGGGAGCTGTTTTTT. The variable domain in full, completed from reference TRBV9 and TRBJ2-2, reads DSGVTQTPKHLITATGQRVTLRCSPRSGDLSVYWYQQSLDQGLQFLIQYYNGEERAKGNILERFSAQQFPDLHSELNLSSLELGDSALYFCASSPYLASGELFFGEGSRLTVL.

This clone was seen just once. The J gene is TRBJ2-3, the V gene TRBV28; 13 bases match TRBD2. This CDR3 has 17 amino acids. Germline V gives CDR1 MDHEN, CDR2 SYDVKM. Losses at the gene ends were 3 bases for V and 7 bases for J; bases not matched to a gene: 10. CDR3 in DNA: TGTGCCAGCAGTTTCGAAACTAGCGGGGGGGCTTGGTATACGCAGTATTTT. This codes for CASSFETSGGAWYTQYF.

CDR3 in amino acids: CASSLDRGLATTDTQYF. CDR3 nucleotide sequence: TGTGCCAGCAGCTTAGATCGCGGACTAGCGACCACAGATACGCAGTATTTT. The chain has TRBV7-2 and TRBJ2-3; TRBD2 aligns across 9 bases. After removal of 1 base from V and 2 bases from J, the junction contained 7 bases not matched to a gene. This CDR3 contains 17 residues. CDR1 is SGHTA and CDR2 is FQGNSA in the germline V gene.

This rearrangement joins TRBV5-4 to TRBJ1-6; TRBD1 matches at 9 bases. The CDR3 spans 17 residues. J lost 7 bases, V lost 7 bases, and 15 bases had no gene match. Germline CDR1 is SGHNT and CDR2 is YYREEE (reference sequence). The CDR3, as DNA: TGTGCCAGCCGCCACGACTTACAGGGGGCTAGCAATTCACCCCTCCACTTT. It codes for CASRHDLQGASNSPLHF.

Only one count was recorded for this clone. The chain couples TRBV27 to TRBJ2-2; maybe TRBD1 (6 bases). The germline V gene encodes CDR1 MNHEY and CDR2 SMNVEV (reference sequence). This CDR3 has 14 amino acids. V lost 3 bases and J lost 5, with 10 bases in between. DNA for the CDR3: TGTGCCAGCAGTTTCCAGGGGACGACCGGGGAGCTGTTTTTT. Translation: CASSFQGTTGELFF.

The CDR3 loop reads CASSEDSLSLFF. CDR3 bases: TGTGCCAGCAGTGAGGACAGTTTAAGCCTGTTTTTT. The gene calls are TRBV7-8 and TRBJ1-4; perhaps TRBD1 as D (6 bases). The V and J ends lost 6 bases and 14 bases respectively, with 16 bases between them. Per the germline V gene, CDR1 is SGHVS and CDR2 is FQNEAQ. This CDR3 is built from 12 residues.

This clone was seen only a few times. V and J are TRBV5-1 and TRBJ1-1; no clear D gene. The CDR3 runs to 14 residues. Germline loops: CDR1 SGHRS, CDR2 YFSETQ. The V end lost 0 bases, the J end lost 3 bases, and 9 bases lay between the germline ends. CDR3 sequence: CASSLAGSHTEAFF. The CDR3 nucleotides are TGCGCCAGCAGCTTGGCGGGTAGCCACACTGAAGCTTTCTTT.

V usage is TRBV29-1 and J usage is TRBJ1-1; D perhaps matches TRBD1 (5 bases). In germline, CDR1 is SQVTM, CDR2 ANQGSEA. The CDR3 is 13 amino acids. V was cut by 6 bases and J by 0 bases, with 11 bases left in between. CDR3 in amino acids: CSVAGRMNTEAFF. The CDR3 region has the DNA TGCAGCGTCGCGGGACGGATGAACACTGAAGCTTTCTTT. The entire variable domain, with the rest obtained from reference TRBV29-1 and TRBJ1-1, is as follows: SAVISQKPSRDICQRGTSLTIQCQVDSQVTMMFWYRQQPGQSLTLIATANQGSEATYESGFVIDKFPISRPNLTFSTLTVSNMSPEDSSIYLCSVAGRMNTEAFFGQGTRLTVV.

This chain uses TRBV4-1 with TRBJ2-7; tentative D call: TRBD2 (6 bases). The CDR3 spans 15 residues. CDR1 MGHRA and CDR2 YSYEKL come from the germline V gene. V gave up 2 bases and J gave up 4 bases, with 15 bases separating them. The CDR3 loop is CASSQLISGWYEQYF. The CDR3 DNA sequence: TGCGCCAGCAGCCAACTTATTAGCGGATGGTACGAGCAGTACTTC.

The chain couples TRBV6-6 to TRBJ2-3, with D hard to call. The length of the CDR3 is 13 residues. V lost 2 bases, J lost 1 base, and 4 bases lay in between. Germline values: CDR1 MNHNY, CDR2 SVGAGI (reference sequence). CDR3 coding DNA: TGTGCCAGCAGTTACGCAGGCACAGATACGCAGTATTTT. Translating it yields CASSYAGTDTQYF.

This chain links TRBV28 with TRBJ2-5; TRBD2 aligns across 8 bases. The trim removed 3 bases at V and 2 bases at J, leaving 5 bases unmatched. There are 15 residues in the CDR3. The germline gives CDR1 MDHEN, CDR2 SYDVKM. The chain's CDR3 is CASSFGGGLQETQYF. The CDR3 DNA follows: TGTGCCAGCAGTTTCGGCGGGGGGTTACAAGAGACCCAGTACTTC.

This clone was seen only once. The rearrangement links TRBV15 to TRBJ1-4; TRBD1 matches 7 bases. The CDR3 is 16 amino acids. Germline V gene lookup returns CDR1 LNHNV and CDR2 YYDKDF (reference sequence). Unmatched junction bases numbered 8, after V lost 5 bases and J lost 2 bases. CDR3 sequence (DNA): TGTGCCACCAGCTACACCAGGGACAGTACTAATGAAAAACTGTTTTTT. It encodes CATSYTRDSTNEKLFF. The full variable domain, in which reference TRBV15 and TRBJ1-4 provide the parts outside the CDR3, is DAMVIQNPRYQVTQFGKPVTLSCSQTLNHNVMYWYQQKSSQAPKLLFHYYDKDFNNEADTPDNFQSRRPNTSFCFLDIRSPGLGDTAMYLCATSYTRDSTNEKLFFGSGTQLSVL.

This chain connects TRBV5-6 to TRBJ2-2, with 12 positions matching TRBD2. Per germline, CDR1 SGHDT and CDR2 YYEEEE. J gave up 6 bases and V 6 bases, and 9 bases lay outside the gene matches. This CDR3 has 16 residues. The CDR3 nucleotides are TGTGCCAGCACCTTAAGGACTAGCGGGGACGCCGGGGAGCTGTTTTTT. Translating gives CASTLRTSGDAGELFF. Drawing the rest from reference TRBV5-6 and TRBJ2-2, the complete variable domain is DAGVTQSPTHLIKTRGQQVTLRCSPKSGHDTVSWYQQALGQGPQFIFQYYEEEERQRGNFPDRFSGHQFPNYSSELNVNALLLGDSALYLCASTLRTSGDAGELFFGEGSRLTVL.

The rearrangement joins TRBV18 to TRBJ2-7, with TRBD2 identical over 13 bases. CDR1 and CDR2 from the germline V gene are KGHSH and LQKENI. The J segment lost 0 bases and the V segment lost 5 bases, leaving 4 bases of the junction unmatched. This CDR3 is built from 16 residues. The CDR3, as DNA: TGTGCCAGCTCAATTCGACTAGCGGGGGGCTCCTACGAGCAGTACTTC. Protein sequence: CASSIRLAGGSYEQYF.

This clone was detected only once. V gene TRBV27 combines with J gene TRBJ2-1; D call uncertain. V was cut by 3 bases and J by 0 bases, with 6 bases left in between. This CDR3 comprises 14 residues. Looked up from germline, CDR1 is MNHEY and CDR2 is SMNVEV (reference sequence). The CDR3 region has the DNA TGTGCCAGCAGTTTGGCCAGCTCCTACAATGAGCAGTTCTTC. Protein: CASSLASSYNEQFF.

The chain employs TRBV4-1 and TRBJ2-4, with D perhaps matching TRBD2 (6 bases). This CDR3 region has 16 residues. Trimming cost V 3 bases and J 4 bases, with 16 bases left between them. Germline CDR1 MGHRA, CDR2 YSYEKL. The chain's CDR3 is CASSQGPGTGKNIQYF. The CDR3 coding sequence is TGCGCCAGCAGCCAGGGCCCTGGGACTGGAAAAAACATTCAGTACTTC.